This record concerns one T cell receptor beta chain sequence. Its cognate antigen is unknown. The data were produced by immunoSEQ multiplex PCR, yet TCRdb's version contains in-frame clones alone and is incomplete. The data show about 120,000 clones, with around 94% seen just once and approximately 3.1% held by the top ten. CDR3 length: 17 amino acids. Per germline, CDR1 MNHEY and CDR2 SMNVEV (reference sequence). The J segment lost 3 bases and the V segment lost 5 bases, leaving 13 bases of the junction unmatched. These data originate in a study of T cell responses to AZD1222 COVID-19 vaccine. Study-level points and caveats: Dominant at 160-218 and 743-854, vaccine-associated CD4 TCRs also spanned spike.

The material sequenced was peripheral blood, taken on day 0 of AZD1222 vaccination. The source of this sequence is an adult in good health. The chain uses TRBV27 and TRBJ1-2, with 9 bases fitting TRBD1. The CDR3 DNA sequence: TGTGCCAGCAGTCCACCCGGGACAGGGAGAGGGGACTATGGCTACACCTTC. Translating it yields CASSPPGTGRGDYGYTF.